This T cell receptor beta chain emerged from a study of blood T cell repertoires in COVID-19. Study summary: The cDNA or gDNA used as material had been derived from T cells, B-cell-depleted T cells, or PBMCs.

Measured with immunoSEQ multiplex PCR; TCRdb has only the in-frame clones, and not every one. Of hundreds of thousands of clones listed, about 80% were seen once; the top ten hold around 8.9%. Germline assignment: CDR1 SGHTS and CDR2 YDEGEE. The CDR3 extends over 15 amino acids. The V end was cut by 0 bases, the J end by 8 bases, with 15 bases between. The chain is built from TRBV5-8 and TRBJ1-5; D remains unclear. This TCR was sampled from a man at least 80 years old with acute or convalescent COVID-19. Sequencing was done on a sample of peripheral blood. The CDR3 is CASSLGGRGWEPQHF. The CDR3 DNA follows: TGTGCCAGCAGCTTGGGAGGGAGAGGTTGGGAGCCCCAGCATTTT. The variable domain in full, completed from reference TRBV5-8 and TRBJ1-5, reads EAGVTQSPTHLIKTRGQQATLRCSPISGHTSVYWYQQALGLGLQFLLWYDEGEERNRGNFPPRFSGRQFPNYSSELNVNALELEDSALYLCASSLGGRGWEPQHFGDGTRLSIL.